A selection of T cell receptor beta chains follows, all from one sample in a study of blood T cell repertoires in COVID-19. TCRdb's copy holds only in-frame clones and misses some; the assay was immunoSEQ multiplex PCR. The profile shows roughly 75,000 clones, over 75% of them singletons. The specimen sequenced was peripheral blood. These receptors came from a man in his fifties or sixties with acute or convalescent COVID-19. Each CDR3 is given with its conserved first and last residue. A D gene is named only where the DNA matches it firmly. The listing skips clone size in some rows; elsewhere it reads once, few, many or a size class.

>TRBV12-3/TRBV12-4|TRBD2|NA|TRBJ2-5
CASSFSREGTQYF
TGTGCCAGCAGTTTCTCCAGGGAGGGGACCCAGTACTTC
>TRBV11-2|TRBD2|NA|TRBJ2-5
CAGSGGRWETQYF
TGTGCCGGATCGGGGGGGCGCTGGGAGACCCAGTACTTC
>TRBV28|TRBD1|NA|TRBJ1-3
CASIGTAPFGNTIYF
TGTGCCAGCATTGGGACAGCGCCTTTCGGAAACACCATATATTTT
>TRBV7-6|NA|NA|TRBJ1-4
CASSLDRGTTNEKLFF
TGTGCCAGCAGCTTAGATAGGGGGACAACTAATGAAAAACTGTTTTTT
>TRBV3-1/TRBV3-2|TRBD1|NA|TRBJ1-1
CASSPGQKNTEAFF
TGTGCCAGCAGCCCGGGACAGAAGAACACTGAAGCTTTCTTT
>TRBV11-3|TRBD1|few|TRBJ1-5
CASSIHPQGGAPQHF
TGTGCCAGCAGCATCCACCCTCAGGGGGGTGCGCCCCAGCATTTT
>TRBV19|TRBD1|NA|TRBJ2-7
CASSIEDRGLYEQYF
TGTGCCAGTAGTATAGAGGACAGGGGGCTTTACGAGCAGTACTTC
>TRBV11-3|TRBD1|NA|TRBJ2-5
CASSPPGQGRQTQYF
TGTGCCAGCAGCCCGCCTGGACAGGGGAGACAGACCCAGTACTTC
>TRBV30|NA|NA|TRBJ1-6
CAWSVEGAKGALHF
TGTGCCTGGAGTGTCGAAGGAGCCAAAGGGGCCCTCCACTTT
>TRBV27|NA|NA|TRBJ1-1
CASSAGHGAEEAFF
TGTGCCAGCAGTGCCGGACATGGGGCTGAGGAAGCTTTCTTT
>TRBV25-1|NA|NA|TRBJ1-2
CASSEGGHGNYGYTF
TGTGCCAGCAGTGAAGGCGGTCATGGCAACTATGGCTACACCTTC
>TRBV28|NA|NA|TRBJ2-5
CASQRSSGTQYF
TGTGCCAGCCAACGATCAAGCGGGACCCAGTACTTC
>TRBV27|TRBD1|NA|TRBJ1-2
CASSFGTGFNYGYTF
TGTGCCAGCAGTTTTGGGACAGGCTTTAACTATGGCTACACCTTC
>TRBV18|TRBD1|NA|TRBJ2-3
CASSPGTGRADTQYF
TGTGCCAGCTCACCCGGGACAGGGAGGGCAGATACGCAGTATTTT
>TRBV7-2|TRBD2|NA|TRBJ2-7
CASRITSGDTYEQYF
TGTGCCAGCAGGATTACTAGCGGGGATACCTACGAGCAGTACTTC
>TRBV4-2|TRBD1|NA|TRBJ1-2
CASSQDWGQTYGYTF
TGTGCCAGCAGCCAAGATTGGGGACAGACCTATGGCTACACCTTC
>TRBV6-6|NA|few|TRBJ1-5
CASRPQGNQPQHF
TGTGCCAGCAGACCGCAGGGGAATCAGCCCCAGCATTTT
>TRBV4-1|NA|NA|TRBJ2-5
CASSQDSSGEETQYF
TGCGCCAGCAGCCAAGATTCATCCGGGGAAGAGACCCAGTACTTC
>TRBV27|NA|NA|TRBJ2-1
CASSLPSGNEQFF
TGTGCCAGCAGTCTGCCGTCGGGCAATGAGCAGTTCTTC
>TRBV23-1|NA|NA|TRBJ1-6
CAPAGGPNSPLHF
TGCGCCCCCGCAGGCGGGCCAAATTCACCCCTCCACTTT
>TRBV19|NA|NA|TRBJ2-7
CASSPRQRSYEQYF
TGTGCCAGTAGTCCACGACAGCGCTCCTACGAGCAGTACTTC
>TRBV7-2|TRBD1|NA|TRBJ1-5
CASSLAGTGNQPQHF
TGTGCCAGCAGCTTAGCTGGGACAGGGAATCAGCCCCAGCATTTT
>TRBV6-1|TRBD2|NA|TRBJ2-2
CASSELGLASTGELFF
TGTGCCAGCAGTGAACTAGGACTAGCGAGCACCGGGGAGCTGTTTTTT
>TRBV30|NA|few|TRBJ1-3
CAWRFPLSTVNSGNTIYF
TGTGCCTGGAGATTCCCCCTATCTACAGTTAACTCTGGAAACACCATATATTTT
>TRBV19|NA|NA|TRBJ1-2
CASSIGEARGYTF
TGTGCCAGTAGTATAGGCGAGGCCCGTGGCTACACCTTC
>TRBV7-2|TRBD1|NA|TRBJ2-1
CASSLAQGKFF
TGTGCCAGCAGCTTAGCACAGGGGAAGTTCTTC
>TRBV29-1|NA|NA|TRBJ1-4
CSVSPGTTNEKLFF
TGCAGCGTTTCCCCAGGAACAACTAATGAAAAACTGTTTTTT
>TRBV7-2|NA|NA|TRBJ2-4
CASSLSTGNGAKNIQYF
TGTGCCAGCAGCTTATCGACCGGGAACGGGGCCAAAAACATTCAGTACTTC
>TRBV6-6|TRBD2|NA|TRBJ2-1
CASSPLAGGSTYNEQFF
TGTGCCAGCAGTCCTCTAGCGGGGGGGTCCACCTACAATGAGCAGTTCTTC
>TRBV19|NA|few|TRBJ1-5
CATNSDSSNQPQHF
TGTGCCACCAATTCGGACAGTAGCAATCAGCCCCAGCATTTT
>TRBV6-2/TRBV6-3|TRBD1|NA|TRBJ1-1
CASNPWRDRMRTEAFF
TGTGCCAGCAACCCCTGGCGGGACAGGATGAGGACTGAAGCTTTCTTT
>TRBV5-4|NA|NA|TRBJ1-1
CASSWKGHNLNTEAFF
TGTGCCAGCAGCTGGAAGGGGCATAACTTGAACACTGAAGCTTTCTTT